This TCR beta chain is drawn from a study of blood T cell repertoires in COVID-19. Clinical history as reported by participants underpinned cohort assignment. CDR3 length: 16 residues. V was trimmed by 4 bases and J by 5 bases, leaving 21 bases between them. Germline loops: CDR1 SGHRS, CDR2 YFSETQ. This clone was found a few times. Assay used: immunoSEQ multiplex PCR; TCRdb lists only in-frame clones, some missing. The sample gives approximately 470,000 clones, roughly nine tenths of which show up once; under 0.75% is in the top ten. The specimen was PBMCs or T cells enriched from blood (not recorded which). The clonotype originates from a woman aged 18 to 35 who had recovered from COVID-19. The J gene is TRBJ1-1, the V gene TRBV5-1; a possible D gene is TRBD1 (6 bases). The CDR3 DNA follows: TGCGCCAGCAGCCAACAGGGAGGGCTAGTAAGGACTGAAGCTTTCTTT. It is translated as CASSQQGGLVRTEAFF.